The 26 T cell receptor beta chains below come from one sample, sequenced in a study of T cells after yellow fever vaccination. MiXCR was run by TCRdb on the 5' RACE reads, yielding one entry per CDR3 protein. The table has more than 300,000 distinct CDR3 sequences, 3.5% to 4.5% seen once. Sequencing was performed on PBMCs, taken 15 days after the yellow fever booster vaccination. The source is a man aged 18 to 30 who received the YFV17D yellow fever vaccine.

This clonotype showed up many times. This sequence joins TRBV7-9 and TRBJ2-3, with D maybe TRBD2 (6 bases). This CDR3 spans 17 amino acids. Deletions cut 0 bases from V and 2 bases from J, with 15 bases between. CDR1 and CDR2 (germline): SEHNR, FQNEAQ (reference sequence). The CDR3 DNA follows: TGTGCCAGCAGCTTAGCGCCTCGGGGGAGAATCACAGATACGCAGTATTTT. Amino acid sequence: CASSLAPRGRITDTQYF.

This clonotype was observed a few times. This chain joins TRBV5-4 and TRBJ2-2; D is possibly TRBD1 (5 bases). Germline CDR1 reads SGHNT; CDR2 reads YYREEE (reference sequence). This CDR3 has 14 residues. The ends were cut back, 2 bases at V and 6 bases at J, with 11 bases in the middle. CDR3 coding DNA: TGTGCCAGCAGCTTAAGGGTACAGGCCGGGGAGCTGTTTTTT. It translates to CASSLRVQAGELFF.

The chain employs TRBV7-3 and TRBJ2-7; tentative D call: TRBD1 (6 bases). The CDR3 sequence is 13 residues long. V gave up 1 base and J gave up 5 bases, with 9 bases separating them. Looked up from germline, CDR1 is SGHTA and CDR2 is FQGTGA. The CDR3 loop reads CASSLIQGDEQYF. In DNA, the CDR3 is TGTGCCAGCAGCTTAATACAGGGTGACGAGCAGTACTTC. The full variable domain, rest sourced from reference TRBV7-3 and TRBJ2-7, is GAGVSQTPSNKVTEKGKYVELRCDPISGHTALYWYRQSLGQGPEFLIYFQGTGAADDSGLPNDRFFAVRPEGSVSTLKIQRTERGDSAVYLCASSLIQGDEQYFGPGTRLTVT.

In this sample, this clonotype turned up a few times. As DNA, the CDR3 is TGTGCCAGCAGTAGCGGGCCCCCCCCCAACAATGAGCAGTTCTTC. Encoded protein: CASSSGPPPNNEQFF. This chain links TRBV2 with TRBJ2-1, with D possibly matching TRBD2 (6 bases). The CDR3 sequence is 15 residues long. The V end was cut by 5 bases, the J end by 5 bases, with 16 bases between. Germline V gene sequence: CDR1 SNHLY, CDR2 FYNNEI.

This clonotype was counted once. A read error is possible here, since a much larger clone lies one base away. The chain has TRBV7-8 and TRBJ2-1, with 8 nucleotides matching TRBD1. Per the germline V gene, CDR1 is SGHVS and CDR2 is FQNEAQ. There are 15 residues in the CDR3. The junction had 11 bases not matched to a gene; V was cut back by 1 base and J by 12 bases. CDR3 nucleotides: TGTGCCAGCAGCTTAGTCTGGACAGGGATCGATGTGCAGTTCTTC. Amino acids: CASSLVWTGIDVQFF.

There are many counts of this clonotype. The rearrangement uses TRBV27 and TRBJ1-5, with TRBD1 matching 7 bases. The CDR3 contains 13 residues. Germline-derived CDR1 and CDR2 are MNHEY and SMNVEV (reference sequence). The V segment lost 6 bases and the J segment 4 bases; nucleotides outside the gene matches: 3. The CDR3 bases are TGTGCCAGCAGCAGGGGGGGGAATCAGCCCCAGCATTTT. The encoded protein is CASSRGGNQPQHF.

This clonotype appeared many times. V usage is TRBV6-1 and J usage is TRBJ1-2, with 9 bases lining up with TRBD1. Germline loops: CDR1 MNHNS, CDR2 SASEGT. V shed 5 bases, J shed 2 bases, and the junction held 6 bases outside the gene matches. The CDR3 runs to 15 residues. The CDR3 loop reads CASSNRDRANYGYTF. The CDR3 region has the DNA TGTGCCAGCAGTAACCGGGACAGGGCCAACTATGGCTACACCTTC.

The chain links TRBV6-6 to TRBJ2-7; D might be TRBD1 (5 bases). CDR1 is MNHNY, CDR2 SVGAGI, per germline (reference sequence). Trimming took 5 bases from V and 5 from J, leaving 13 bases between them. The CDR3 has 13 residues. CDR3 nucleotide sequence: TGTGCCAGCAGTGAGTGGACATCCCACGAGCAGTACGTC. It translates to CASSEWTSHEQYV.

This chain connects TRBV7-9 to TRBJ2-5; no clear D. Trimming removed 2 bases at V and 1 base at J, with 8 bases between. This CDR3 contains 14 residues. CDR1 is SEHNR, CDR2 FQNEAQ, per germline (reference sequence). The CDR3 region has the DNA TGTGCCAGCAGCTTACATGGCAGCCAAGAGACCCAGTACTTC. Translating gives CASSLHGSQETQYF.

This clonotype was detected many times. This chain links TRBV11-2 with TRBJ2-5; no firm D call. Trimming took off 0 bases at V and 5 bases at J, with 13 bases between the two ends. CDR1 and CDR2 from the germline V gene are SGHAT and FQNNGV. The CDR3 loop spans 15 amino acids. CDR3 DNA: TGTGCCAGCAGCTTAGATGGGTCACCAATTGAGACCCAGTACTTC. Protein product: CASSLDGSPIETQYF.

The chain carries TRBV5-4 and TRBJ1-1, with 8 positions matching TRBD1. The CDR3 consists of 12 residues. Per the germline V gene, CDR1 is SGHNT and CDR2 is YYREEE (reference sequence). The trim removed 1 base at V and 11 bases at J, leaving 4 bases unmatched. The CDR3 protein is CASSLNRDRAFF. The DNA of the CDR3 is TGTGCCAGCAGCTTGAACCGGGACAGGGCTTTCTTT.

This clonotype was recorded many times. The chain is built from TRBV28 and TRBJ1-4, with D perhaps matching TRBD1 (5 bases). CDR1 MDHEN and CDR2 SYDVKM come from the germline V gene. V lost 5 bases and J lost 4, with 20 bases in between. This CDR3 is built from 17 residues. CDR3 sequence: CASSAPGGADYNEKLFF. The DNA for the CDR3 is TGTGCCAGCAGTGCCCCCGGTGGGGCAGACTATAATGAAAAACTGTTTTTT.

V and J are TRBV5-1 and TRBJ1-1; TRBD1 is a possible D gene (6 bases). This CDR3 has 16 amino acids. The V gene lost 5 bases and the J gene lost 6 bases, with 23 bases spanning the gap. Per germline, CDR1 SGHRS and CDR2 YFSETQ. The DNA of the CDR3 is TGCGCCAGCAGGTGGTATTCTTCCCAGGGGACCTCTGAAGCTTTCTTT. It specifies CASRWYSSQGTSEAFF.

This clonotype was observed many times. This rearrangement joins TRBV7-2 to TRBJ2-3; 8 bases map to TRBD1. V trimming: 5 bases; J trimming: 5 bases; junction bases outside the gene matches: 9. The CDR3 is made up of 15 amino acids. Germline V CDR1 and CDR2: SGHTA, FQGNSA. The chain's CDR3 is CASSPGQGVGDTQYF. In DNA, the CDR3 is TGTGCCAGCAGCCCAGGACAGGGAGTGGGAGATACGCAGTATTTT.

This sequence joins TRBV12-3 or TRBV12-4 and TRBJ2-1, with no clear D. The CDR3 is 12 amino acids. V lost 4 bases, J lost 11 bases, and 12 bases lay in between. CDR3 protein: CASSWSVQKQFF. In nucleotides, the CDR3 is TGTGCCAGCAGTTGGTCCGTACAGAAGCAGTTCTTC.

This rearrangement joins TRBV7-2 to TRBJ2-3, with 11 bases identical to TRBD2. This CDR3 contains 16 residues. The V and J ends lost 5 bases and 2 bases, in that order; junction bases with no gene match: 6. Germline V lookup: CDR1 SGHTA, CDR2 FQGNSA. The CDR3 DNA reads as TGTGCCAGCAGCCCTCTAGCGGGGGGCTACACAGATACGCAGTATTTT. Amino acid sequence: CASSPLAGGYTDTQYF.

This chain uses TRBV28 with TRBJ1-5; tentative D call: TRBD1 (5 bases). The CDR3 extends over 12 amino acids. Germline V gives CDR1 MDHEN, CDR2 SYDVKM. V was shortened by 8 bases and J by 4 bases, with 9 bases between the two germline ends. CDR3 DNA: TGTGCCAGCGCTGCAGGGAATCAGCCCCAGCATTTT. It is translated as CASAAGNQPQHF.

The table lists this clonotype with many counts. The rearrangement joins TRBV7-8 to TRBJ2-5; no definite D call. CDR1 is SGHVS and CDR2 is FQNEAQ in the germline V gene. V lost 5 bases and J lost 1, with 14 bases in between. The CDR3 totals 15 residues. The CDR3 protein is CASSRRIHFQETQYF. The CDR3, as DNA: TGTGCCAGCAGCCGCCGGATCCATTTCCAAGAGACCCAGTACTTC.

This clonotype was found many times. V is TRBV7-2 and J is TRBJ2-5; no clear D gene. The V gene's germline CDR1 is SGHTA and CDR2 FQGNSA. The CDR3 is 11 residues long. V lost 6 bases and J 5 bases, leaving 7 bases between the germline ends. CDR3 sequence reads: CASSFLETQYF. The CDR3 DNA reads TGTGCCAGCAGTTTCCTTGAGACCCAGTACTTC.

V and J are TRBV18 and TRBJ2-7, with D hard to call. In germline, CDR1 is KGHSH, CDR2 LQKENI. The CDR3 consists of 13 residues. V was pared by 4 bases and J by 7 bases, with 14 bases between. CDR3 DNA sequence: TGTGCCAGCTCACGCGCCTCAGGACGGGAGCAGTACGTC. Its protein product is CASSRASGREQYV.

This clonotype came up a few times. This chain uses TRBV7-2 with TRBJ2-3; 7 bases line up with TRBD2. This CDR3 contains 14 residues. Per the germline V gene, CDR1 is SGHTA and CDR2 is FQGNSA. V was clipped by 8 bases and J by 0 bases; unmatched bases: 5. CDR3 loop: CASLRTRSTDTQYF. In DNA, the CDR3 is TGTGCCAGCTTAAGGACTAGGAGCACAGATACGCAGTATTTT. The variable domain in full, with the rest retrieved from reference TRBV7-2 and TRBJ2-3, is GAGVSQSPSNKVTEKGKDVELRCDPISGHTALYWYRQSLGQGLEFLIYFQGNSAPDKSGLPSDRFSAERTGGSVSTLTIQRTQQEDSAVYLCASLRTRSTDTQYFGPGTRLTVL.

This clonotype was found many times. The chain joins TRBV10-3 to TRBJ2-2; D gene unclear. V was pared by 3 bases and J by 8 bases, with 7 bases between. Per the germline V gene, CDR1 is ENHRY and CDR2 is SYGVKD. The CDR3 totals 12 residues. The DNA of the CDR3 is TGTGCCATCAGTGACCTAGGAGGGGAGCTGTTTTTT. It specifies CAISDLGGELFF.

In this sample, this clonotype turned up a few times. The CDR3 loop is CASGLVLGRTNYGYTF. The DNA of the CDR3 is TGTGCTAGTGGTTTGGTTCTAGGACGGACTAACTATGGCTACACCTTC. The genes are TRBV12-5 and TRBJ1-2, with no clear D. Per the germline V gene, CDR1 is LGHNT and CDR2 is FRNRAP. The CDR3 is 16 residues long. V was cut by 0 bases and J by 0 bases, with 11 bases left in between.

This clonotype was counted ten times or more. This chain joins TRBV7-2 and TRBJ2-5, with a tentative D call TRBD2 (7 bases). The CDR3 length is 14 residues. V lost 5 bases to trimming and J lost 4 bases, with 14 bases between them. Germline V CDR1 and CDR2: SGHTA, FQGNSA. The CDR3 DNA reads TGTGCCAGCAGCCCAAGGGGGGGTGGAGAGACCCAGTACTTC. Translation gives CASSPRGGGETQYF.

This chain joins TRBV7-2 and TRBJ1-2; TRBD1 might be the D (6 bases). Trimming stripped 7 bases from V and 2 bases from J, with 17 bases between. This CDR3 region has 15 residues. Germline V lookup: CDR1 SGHTA, CDR2 FQGNSA. CDR3 nucleotide sequence: TGTGCCAGCACCCGCTACCTTACAGGGAACTATGGCTACACCTTC. This gives the protein CASTRYLTGNYGYTF.

V and J are TRBV25-1 and TRBJ2-3, with D perhaps matching TRBD1 or TRBD2 (6 bases each). Trimming pared 1 base from V and 8 bases from J, leaving 28 bases between. The CDR3 length is 19 residues. Germline V lookup: CDR1 MGHDK, CDR2 SYGVNS. In nucleotides, the CDR3 is TGTGCCAGCAGTGAATCGACGTTCGGCGGGGCACACTTAGGGGGTACGCAGTATTTT. Translation: CASSESTFGGAHLGGTQYF.